Given below is one T cell receptor beta chain in context. Its antigen is unidentified. CDR1 and CDR2 from the germline V gene are MDHEN and SYDVKM. Trimming cost V 9 bases and J 4 bases, with 16 bases left between them. The CDR3 extends over 14 amino acids. Generated by immunoSEQ multiplex PCR, the TCRdb table keeps only in-frame clones and is missing some. The sample holds around 240,000 clones, approximately 88% seen once. The data are from a study of Ad26.COV2.S vaccination and SARS-CoV-2 variants. Study-level points and caveats: People who got the vaccine had more spike-specific TCR breadth than people who got placebo.

Treatment noted: around 19 received Ad26.COV2.S at low or high dose, single or two shots; roughly five received placebo; per-sample allocation not given. Sampling happened 63 days after the first vaccine or placebo injection. An Ad26 vector expressing Wuhan-strain SARS-CoV-2 spike constituted the vaccine. The V call is TRBV28, the J call TRBJ1-5; D is uncertain. The sequences come from peripheral blood, collected in a trial of Ad26.COV2.S vaccine versus placebo. This receptor was obtained from a person aged 18-60 years who received the Ad26.COV2.S COVID-19 vaccine or a placebo. This CDR3 is CASWLRGKNQPQHF. As DNA, the CDR3 is TGTGCCAGTTGGCTCCGAGGTAAGAATCAGCCCCAGCATTTT.